The present T cell receptor (beta chain) was sequenced within a study of monozygotic twins with inflammatory bowel disease. The CDR3 sequence is 15 residues long. Germline loops: CDR1 DFQATT, CDR2 SNEGSKA (reference sequence). Phlebotomy per donor yielded a single 2.5 ml blood sample. After re-calling the 5' RACE reads, TCRdb lists one entry per CDR3 protein, DNA absent. This sample's table reports approximately 420,000 distinct CDR3 sequences. The chain couples TRBV20-1 to TRBJ1-4. The receptor's source is a human donor with ulcerative colitis or Crohn's disease, or a healthy co-twin of an affected twin (not recorded which). Specimen: blood. CDR3 protein: CSARAQRATNEKLFF.